This TCR beta chain came from a study of shared clonotypes between healthy human individuals. Study summary: Used for every donor were three CD4 naive, three CD4 memory, two CD8 naive and one CD8 memory plate. Points from the study as a whole: Of the naive CD4 clonotypes, roughly 5% were shared across a handful of donors.

Per germline, CDR1 SQVTM and CDR2 ANQGSEA. The CDR3 sequence is 13 residues long. Trimming took 6 bases from V and 0 from J; bases not matched to a gene: 3. It was around 190 ng DNA, 33,000 or so T cell genomes, that sorted-subset replicate PCRs used. Measured with immunoSEQ multiplex PCR; TCRdb has only the in-frame clones, and not every one. The data show roughly 2.1 million clones, just over 90% seen once. Naive CD8 cells, CD45RO-negative and positively selected for CCR7, excluded terminally differentiated effector memory CD45RA+ cells. Regarding this clone: What it recognizes is unknown.

J is TRBJ2-7 and V is TRBV29-1; 9 bases match TRBD1. The source of this sequence is a man between 18 and 35 years old in good health. Some clones in this sample may be carry-over from other donors' samples. The sample was naive CD8+ T cells from PBMCs. CDR3 in amino acids: CSVTQGASYEQYF. The DNA of the CDR3 is TGCAGCGTAACACAGGGGGCCTCCTACGAGCAGTACTTC.